This T cell receptor beta chain stems from a study of OX40 agonist ivuxolimab in advanced cancers. Study-wide results and limits: Relatively little clonal expansion, among the lowest observed, appeared in partial responders at 0.1-3.0 mg/kg. Some nonresponders likewise displayed low normalized T-cell clonal expansion.

The repertoire was sequenced with immunoSEQ multiplex PCR; TCRdb's copy has only in-frame clones and lacks some. Among 60,000 to 90,000 clones listed, 88% were seen once. Notes on this clone: Antigen specificity is unknown.

Germline values: CDR1 MNHEY, CDR2 SVGAGI. V lost 8 bases to trimming and J lost 5 bases, with 15 bases between them. The CDR3 contains 13 residues. The V and J genes are TRBV6-5 and TRBJ1-1; D perhaps matches TRBD1 (5 bases). This TCR was recovered from an adult with an advanced solid tumor such as melanoma, head and neck, liver or kidney cancer. The sample was CD4+ or CD8+ T cells sorted from blood, taken in a trial of the OX40 agonist ivuxolimab. CDR3 coding DNA: TGTGCCAGCCACTCCGAGGGGATAACTGAAGCTTTCTTT. Protein: CASHSEGITEAFF.